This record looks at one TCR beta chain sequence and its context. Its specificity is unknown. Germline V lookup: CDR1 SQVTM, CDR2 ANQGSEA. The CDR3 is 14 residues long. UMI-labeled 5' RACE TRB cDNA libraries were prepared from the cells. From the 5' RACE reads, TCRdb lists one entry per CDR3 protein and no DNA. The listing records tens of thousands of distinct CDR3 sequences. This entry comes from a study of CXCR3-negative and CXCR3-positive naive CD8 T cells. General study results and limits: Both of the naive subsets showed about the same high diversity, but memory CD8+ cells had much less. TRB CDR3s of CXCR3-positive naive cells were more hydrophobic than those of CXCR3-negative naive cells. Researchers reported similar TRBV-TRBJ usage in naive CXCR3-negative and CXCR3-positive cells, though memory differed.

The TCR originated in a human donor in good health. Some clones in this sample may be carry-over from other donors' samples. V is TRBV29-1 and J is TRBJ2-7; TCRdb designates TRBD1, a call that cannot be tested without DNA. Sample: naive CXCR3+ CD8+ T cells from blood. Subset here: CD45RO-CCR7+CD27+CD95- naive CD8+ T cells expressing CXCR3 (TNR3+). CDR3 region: CSVYTGTGSYEQYF.